This is a list of T cell receptor beta chains from one sample in a study of Graves' ophthalmopathy and Graves' hyperthyroidism. TCRdb itself ran the multiplex PCR reads through MiXCR, one entry per CDR3 protein. The sample includes some 520,000 distinct CDR3 sequences, over 13% of them seen just once. Sequencing was carried out using blood. The receptors stem from a woman in her twenties or thirties with Graves' ophthalmopathy. The CDR3 runs from the conserved cysteine through the conserved F or W. D genes are given only for firm matches. The size entry is marked missing in some rows and otherwise reads once, few, many or a size class.

j_call v_call clone_size d_call cdr3_aa cdr3_nt
TRBJ2-3 TRBV12-3/TRBV12-4 many . CASSLGRHSTDTQYF TGTGCCAGCAGTTTAGGACGGCACAGCACAGATACGCAGTATTTT
TRBJ2-7 TRBV30 . TRBD1 CAWRSKGDRREQYF TGTGCCTGGAGGTCCAAAGGGGACAGGCGCGAGCAGTACTTC
TRBJ1-3 TRBV7-8 many . CASSLEPVVPGNTIYF TGTGCCAGCAGCTTAGAGCCAGTGGTACCCGGAAACACCATATATTTT
TRBJ1-5 TRBV2 many . CASTDDGQPQHF TGTGCCAGCACAGATGACGGTCAGCCCCAGCATTTT
TRBJ1-1 TRBV6-1 many . CASVSTDGTEAFF TGTGCCTCAGTATCCACGGACGGCACTGAAGCTTTCTTT
TRBJ2-5 TRBV6-5 . . CASSSHGRETQYF TGTGCCAGCAGTTCCCATGGAAGAGAGACCCAGTACTTC
TRBJ1-2 TRBV12-5 many . CASGLVSGREPPFNYGYTF TGTGCTAGTGGTTTGGTATCAGGCAGGGAGCCTCCTTTTAACTATGGCTACACCTTC
TRBJ1-2 TRBV5-5 many . CASSLEPGVNYGYTF TGTGCCAGCAGCTTGGAACCGGGGGTGAACTATGGCTACACCTTC
TRBJ2-6 TRBV10-3 many . CAISEAYGGGGANVLTF TGTGCCATCAGTGAGGCCTACGGGGGTGGCGGGGCCAACGTCCTGACTTTC
TRBJ2-4 TRBV4-1 few . CASSQPREGAKNIQYF TGCGCCAGCAGCCAACCCCGTGAGGGGGCCAAAAACATTCAGTACTTC
TRBJ1-5 TRBV19 many . CASSSHSAQHF TGTGCCAGTAGTAGCCATAGCGCCCAGCATTTT
TRBJ2-5 TRBV5-1 many . CASSLGPRETQYF TGCGCCAGCAGCTTAGGTCCGCGGGAGACCCAGTACTTC
TRBJ2-7 TRBV19 many TRBD2 CASSALAGDTYEQYF TGTGCCAGTAGTGCCTTAGCGGGAGATACCTACGAGCAGTACTTC
TRBJ1-2 TRBV11-2 many TRBD1 CASSLTGGGHYYGYTF TGTGCCAGCAGCTTGACAGGGGGCGGCCACTACTATGGCTACACCTTC
TRBJ1-1 TRBV7-3 once TRBD1 CASSADRGYTEAFF TGTGCCAGCAGCGCCGACAGGGGGTACACTGAAGCTTTCTTT
TRBJ1-1 TRBV25-1 few . CASSEGQREAFF TGTGCCAGCAGTGAAGGACAGCGTGAAGCTTTCTTT
TRBJ1-5 TRBV6-1 . . CASSLGGHYQPQHF TGTGCCAGCTCTCTGGGGGGGCACTATCAGCCCCAGCATTTT
TRBJ1-2 TRBV11-3 . . CASSPGEGASYGFTF TGTGCCAGCAGCCCCGGAGAGGGCGCAAGTTATGGCTTCACCTTC
TRBJ1-1 TRBV6-1 many . CASRLRVETEAFF TGTGCCAGCCGCCTGAGGGTCGAGACTGAAGCTTTCTTT
TRBJ2-5 TRBV10-3 many TRBD1 CAISKTGVETQYF TGTGCCATCAGCAAGACAGGGGTGGAGACCCAGTACTTC
TRBJ1-1 TRBV19 . TRBD1 CATRDREEVGAFF TGTGCCACCCGGGACAGGGAAGAGGTTGGCGCTTTCTTT
TRBJ2-7 TRBV3-1 . . CASSQDFGRGYEQYF TGTGCCAGCAGCCAAGATTTCGGCAGGGGTTACGAGCAGTACTTC
TRBJ1-1 TRBV6-1 many . CATYRTTNTEAFF TGTGCCACCTACAGGACCACGAACACTGAAGCTTTCTTT